This T cell receptor beta chain stems from a study of cytomegalovirus exposure and HLA in healthy donors. PCR employed 60 Vbeta and 13 Jbeta primers. Repertoires were generated with immunoSEQ multiplex PCR, while TCRdb's copy carries only in-frame clones and drops some. Of about 180,000 clones listed, approximately 82% are singletons. The CDR3 has 18 residues. V lost 5 bases and J lost 4; bases outside the gene matches: 14. CDR1 SEHNR and CDR2 FQNEAQ come from the germline V gene (reference sequence). The J gene is TRBJ2-2, the V gene TRBV7-9; 9 positions match TRBD1. Sequenced input: PBMCs. The clonotype comes from a woman under 40 in good health and CMV-seronegative. As DNA, the CDR3 is TGTGCCAGCAGCGGAGGCGGCAAGGGGACAGGGAGCACCGGGGAGCTGTTTTTT. This sequence encodes CASSGGGKGTGSTGELFF.